A single sample is the source of the 24 T cell receptor beta chains below, sequenced in a study. Data came from immunoSEQ multiplex PCR; TCRdb stores just in-frame clones and leaves some out. Of nearly 70,000 clones in the sample, 85% to 95% were seen once. Input material: PBMCs. The receptors stem from a man aged 35 to 55 with rheumatoid arthritis.

The V call is TRBV27, the J call TRBJ2-7; D is ambiguous. This CDR3 spans 11 amino acids. CDR1 is MNHEY and CDR2 is SMNVEV in the germline V gene (reference sequence). The ends were cut back, 4 bases at V and 8 bases at J, with 9 bases in the middle. As DNA, the CDR3 is TGTGCCAGCAGTTCATCAGAGAAGCAGTACTTC. Protein: CASSSSEKQYF.

The CDR3 region is CASSPLLPRGPATEAFF. The CDR3 DNA is TGTGCCAGCTCACCACTCCTCCCCAGGGGGCCGGCGACTGAAGCTTTCTTT. The chain combines TRBV18 with TRBJ1-1; the match to TRBD1 covers 8 bases. Looked up from germline, CDR1 is KGHSH and CDR2 is LQKENI. The CDR3 sequence is 17 residues long. V was pared by 1 base and J by 5 bases, with 12 bases of the junction left unmatched.

The CDR3 here is CASSNRENTEAFF. CDR3 coding DNA: TGTGCCAGCAGCAACCGGGAGAACACTGAAGCTTTCTTT. The V and J genes are TRBV7-9 and TRBJ1-1; D gene ambiguous. Between the trimmed V and J ends, which lost 5 bases and 1 base, there was a span of 8 bases. The CDR3 has 13 amino acids. Germline V gives CDR1 SEHNR, CDR2 FQNEAQ (reference sequence).

The chain combines TRBV2 with TRBJ2-7; no clear D gene. CDR3 length equals 14 residues. V gave up 3 bases and J gave up 3 bases, with 12 bases separating them. Germline V gene data show CDR1 as SNHLY and CDR2 as FYNNEI. This CDR3 reads CASSEASGFYEQYF. The CDR3 DNA reads as TGTGCCAGCAGTGAGGCCAGTGGATTCTACGAGCAGTACTTC. Using reference TRBV2 and TRBJ2-7 for the parts outside the CDR3, the full variable domain is EPEVTQTPSHQVTQMGQEVILRCVPISNHLYFYWYRQILGQKVEFLVSFYNNEISEKSEIFDDQFSVERPDGSNFTLKIRSTKLEDSAMYFCASSEASGFYEQYFGPGTRLTVT.

The chain uses TRBV30 and TRBJ1-6; D not resolved. Germline CDR1 is GTSNPN and CDR2 is SVGIG (reference sequence). The CDR3 has 14 amino acids. V was cut by 3 bases and J by 1 base, with 7 bases left in between. CDR3 DNA: TGTGCCTGGAGCGGGTGGTCCTATAATTCACCCCTCCACTTT. Translating gives CAWSGWSYNSPLHF.

J is TRBJ2-2 and V is TRBV6-1, with 11 nucleotides matching TRBD2. This CDR3 comprises 17 residues. Germline-derived CDR1 and CDR2 are MNHNS and SASEGT. Trimming removed 4 bases from V and 1 base from J; junction bases left unmatched: 5. For the CDR3, the DNA is TGTGCCAGCAGTGCGACGCTAGCGGGAGGGAACACCGGGGAGCTGTTTTTT. As protein: CASSATLAGGNTGELFF.

The chain employs TRBV11-2 and TRBJ1-1, with D possibly TRBD1 on 6 matching bases. The CDR3 is 13 amino acids. V was clipped by 3 bases and J by 5 bases, with 10 bases between them. Germline CDR1 SGHAT, CDR2 FQNNGV. The DNA for the CDR3 is TGTGCCAGCAGCTTCACAGGGCTGACTGAAGCTTTCTTT. Amino acid sequence: CASSFTGLTEAFF. Supplemented by reference TRBV11-2 and TRBJ1-1, the full variable domain reads EAGVAQSPRYKIIEKRQSVAFWCNPISGHATLYWYQQILGQGPKLLIQFQNNGVVDDSQLPKDRFSAERLKGVDSTLKIQPAKLEDSAVYLCASSFTGLTEAFFGQGTRLTVV.

The CDR3 spells CASSARGSQSQETQYF. The CDR3 DNA sequence: TGTGCCAGCAGCGCCCGGGGCAGTCAATCGCAAGAGACCCAGTACTTC. The genes are TRBV7-9 and TRBJ2-5; D possibly matches TRBD1 or TRBD2 (5 bases each). V was shortened by 5 bases and J by 2 bases, with 18 bases between the two germline ends. Germline V lookup: CDR1 SEHNR, CDR2 FQNEAQ (reference sequence). The CDR3 runs to 16 residues.

This clone came up once. The chain carries TRBV2 and TRBJ2-4; a weak D match, TRBD1 (6 bases). This CDR3 region has 16 residues. V was cut by 5 bases and J by 0 bases, with 14 bases left in between. Germline V gene data show CDR1 as SNHLY and CDR2 as FYNNEI. The CDR3, as DNA: TGTGCCAGCAGTCCGGACAGTCAAGTAGCCAAAAACATTCAGTACTTC. This translates into CASSPDSQVAKNIQYF.

This chain links TRBV18 with TRBJ1-3, with D possibly being TRBD1 (5 bases). Between the trimmed V and J ends, which lost 6 bases and 0 bases, there was a span of 24 bases. CDR1 is KGHSH and CDR2 is LQKENI in the germline V gene. The CDR3 is 19 residues long. In nucleotides, the CDR3 is TGTGCCAGCTCGTTGGGGACCCAGTCAACCTTACTCTCTGGAAACACCATATATTTT. It yields the protein CASSLGTQSTLLSGNTIYF.

The rearrangement uses TRBV6-2 or TRBV6-3 and TRBJ2-3; D may be TRBD1 (6 bases). The CDR3 has 17 residues. The V end lost 6 bases, the J end lost 3 bases, and 22 bases lay between the germline ends. The germline gives CDR1 MNHEY, CDR2 SVGEGT. The CDR3 bases are TGTGCCAGCAGCCCTCCGGGATGGGGACATGGGACAGATACGCAGTATTTT. Protein: CASSPPGWGHGTDTQYF.

The chain links TRBV9 to TRBJ2-2; D may be TRBD1 (5 bases). The CDR3 is made up of 16 amino acids. Trimming left V 4 bases short and J 0 bases short, with 13 bases between. Germline assignment: CDR1 SGDLS and CDR2 YYNGEE. The chain's CDR3 is CASSTRQTANTGELFF. In nucleotides, the CDR3 is TGTGCCAGCAGCACCCGACAGACCGCGAACACCGGGGAGCTGTTTTTT.

Comments on this clone: The limits of the CDR3 on the DNA are not certain, so only TCRdb's listed CDR3 is given. J is TRBJ1-6 and V is TRBV4-3; the table's D call TRBD1 went unverified against the DNA. The length of the CDR3 is 15 amino acids, counting both ends. CDR1 is LGHNA, CDR2 YSLEER, per germline. CDR3 loop: CASSQEVGQGTGIHF.

This chain uses TRBV24-1 with TRBJ2-2; TRBD2 matches 7 bases. This CDR3 contains 16 residues. With 2 bases clipped from V and 2 bases from J, the junction kept 4 bases outside the gene matches. Germline values: CDR1 KGHDR, CDR2 SFDVKD. CDR3 region: CATSDSAGLNTGELFF. CDR3 coding DNA: TGTGCCACCAGTGATTCAGCGGGACTTAACACCGGGGAGCTGTTTTTT.

The rearrangement joins TRBV28 to TRBJ2-7; TRBD1 agrees at 9 bases. Germline CDR1 MDHEN, CDR2 SYDVKM. Losses at the gene ends were 4 bases for V and 9 bases for J; bases not matched to a gene: 16. There are 16 residues in the CDR3. The CDR3 loop is CASSYGTGSSPLRQYF. Written as DNA, the CDR3 is TGTGCCAGCAGTTACGGGACAGGGAGTTCACCTCTACGGCAGTACTTC.

This clone was picked up one time. The chain joins TRBV5-1 to TRBJ2-1, with a tentative D call TRBD2 (6 bases). The V end was cut by 0 bases, the J end by 4 bases, with 17 bases between. Germline V lookup: CDR1 SGHRS, CDR2 YFSETQ. The CDR3 has 17 amino acids. The CDR3 region has the DNA TGCGCCAGCAGCTTGGCCAGGCGGGGAGCAGGGTACAATGAGCAGTTCTTC. Its protein product is CASSLARRGAGYNEQFF.

The chain has TRBV11-3 and TRBJ1-1; 7 bases fit TRBD1. Germline CDR1 and CDR2: SGHNT and YENEEA. Trimming took 5 bases from V and 7 from J; bases not matched to a gene: 7. The CDR3 contains 13 residues. CDR3 DNA sequence: TGTGCCAGCAGCCCCCGACAGGGCGGTGAAGCTTTCTTT. Protein product: CASSPRQGGEAFF.

This chain links TRBV7-2 with TRBJ2-3, with 9 positions matching TRBD2. The CDR3 covers 14 residues. From germline, CDR1 is SGHTA and CDR2 FQGNSA. The V gene end was trimmed by 1 base and the J gene end by 6 bases; junction bases not matched to a gene: 2. CDR3 DNA: TGTGCCAGCAGCTTAGGCGGGGGGGCGGATACGCAGTATTTT. This gives the protein CASSLGGGADTQYF.

The chain recombines TRBV5-1 with TRBJ1-4; no firm D call. V lost 0 bases and J 5 bases, leaving 11 bases between the germline ends. This CDR3 has 15 residues. Germline CDR1 SGHRS, CDR2 YFSETQ. The CDR3 sequence is CASSLVGEKNEKLFF. The DNA for the CDR3 is TGCGCCAGCAGCTTGGTAGGAGAAAAAAATGAAAAACTGTTTTTT.

This chain joins TRBV5-4 and TRBJ2-7; D uncertain. V lost 1 base, J lost 3 bases, and 5 bases lay in between. The CDR3 consists of 12 residues. CDR1 and CDR2 from the germline V gene are SGHNT and YYREEE (reference sequence). The CDR3 DNA is TGTGCCAGCAGCTTGAACAGCTACGAGCAGTACTTC. Its translation: CASSLNSYEQYF.

The J gene is TRBJ1-1, the V gene TRBV7-8; tentative D call: TRBD1 (6 bases). V was clipped by 4 bases and J by 5 bases, with 26 bases between them. This CDR3 spans 18 amino acids. Germline values: CDR1 SGHVS, CDR2 FQNEAQ. The CDR3 sequence: CASSSFNGDRQGQTEAFF. CDR3 sequence (DNA): TGTGCCAGCAGCTCTTTTAATGGAGACAGGCAAGGTCAGACTGAAGCTTTCTTT.

This clone was counted a single time. The rearrangement joins TRBV7-2 to TRBJ2-2; TRBD2 aligns across 7 bases. The V segment lost 3 bases and the J segment 6 bases; nucleotides outside the gene matches: 7. The V gene's germline CDR1 is SGHTA and CDR2 FQGNSA. The CDR3 runs to 15 residues. As DNA, the CDR3 is TGTGCCAGCAGCTTTCGGCGGGAGAGTCCCGGGGAGCTGTTTTTT. It specifies CASSFRRESPGELFF.

This clone was detected only once. In nucleotides, the CDR3 is TGTGCCAGCAGTGAAGCGCAAGGGGGGCGAGACACTGAAGCTTTCTTT. Its translation is CASSEAQGGRDTEAFF. The genes are TRBV2 and TRBJ1-1, with D possibly matching TRBD1 (6 bases). V was pared by 0 bases and J by 3 bases, with 14 bases between. This CDR3 has 16 residues. CDR1 and CDR2 from the germline V gene are SNHLY and FYNNEI.

The chain carries TRBV12-5 and TRBJ2-1; D gene unclear. Per the germline V gene, CDR1 is LGHNT and CDR2 is FRNRAP. This CDR3 is built from 13 residues. The V end was cut by 1 base, the J end by 4 bases, with 5 bases between. For the CDR3, the DNA is TGTGCTAGTGGTTTGGCAAGATACAATGAGCAGTTCTTC. Its translation: CASGLARYNEQFF.